The text below deals with one T cell receptor (beta chain). Its antigen is unidentified. Profiling relied on immunoSEQ multiplex PCR, and the TCRdb table lists in-frame clones only, not all of them. The repertoire has some 80,000 clones, 90% to 95% of them found once; the top ten carry around 22%. This sample stems from a study of brain T cells in children with intractable seizures. The study's findings and limits: Pre- and post-surgery blood differed in depth, so pre-surgery absences may be undersampling. HCMV serostatus was not known, and viral specificity came from CDR3 similarity only.

The clonotype comes from a girl aged 2 to 10 with Rasmussen encephalitis and intractable seizures. Source: peripheral blood, taken at surgery.

For the CDR3, the DNA is TGTGCCAGCAGCCTCTGGACAGGGGGTCGGAGGGGCTACACCTTC. It yields the protein CASSLWTGGRRGYTF. V gene TRBV3-1 (or the pseudogene TRBV3-2) combines with J gene TRBJ1-2; 10 nucleotides line up with TRBD1. CDR1 LGHDT and CDR2 YNNKEL come from the germline V gene (reference sequence). The V segment lost 4 bases and the J segment 8 bases; nucleotides outside the gene matches: 10. The CDR3 is 15 amino acids.